This TCR beta chain was profiled in a study of T cells in Graves' hyperthyroidism and ophthalmopathy. The V gene's germline CDR1 is MNHEY and CDR2 SMNVEV (reference sequence). This CDR3 has 13 amino acids. General study results and limits: Most clonotypes expanded in the thyroid (above 0.001) were also present in blood. Ophthalmopathy stood apart from stable hyperthyroidism in a 13 V-J model.

A word on this clonotype: What it binds is not known. A much larger clone differs by one base, so this may be a read error.

Using RNA transcripts as the source, TCR beta CDR3 regions were amplified. The HTBI primer set drove a first-round RT-PCR of the TCR CDR3. TCRdb processed the multiplex PCR reads anew with MiXCR; each CDR3 protein has one entry. Of some 440,000 distinct CDR3 sequences in the sample, 15% to 19% were seen once. Sequenced material: blood. V gene TRBV27 combines with J gene TRBJ2-7; D remains ambiguous. This receptor was taken from a woman in her late teens or twenties with Graves' hyperthyroidism. CDR3 amino acids: CASSIQYSYEQCF. In DNA, the CDR3 is TGTGCCAGCAGTATCCAGTACAGTTACGAGCAGTGCTTC.